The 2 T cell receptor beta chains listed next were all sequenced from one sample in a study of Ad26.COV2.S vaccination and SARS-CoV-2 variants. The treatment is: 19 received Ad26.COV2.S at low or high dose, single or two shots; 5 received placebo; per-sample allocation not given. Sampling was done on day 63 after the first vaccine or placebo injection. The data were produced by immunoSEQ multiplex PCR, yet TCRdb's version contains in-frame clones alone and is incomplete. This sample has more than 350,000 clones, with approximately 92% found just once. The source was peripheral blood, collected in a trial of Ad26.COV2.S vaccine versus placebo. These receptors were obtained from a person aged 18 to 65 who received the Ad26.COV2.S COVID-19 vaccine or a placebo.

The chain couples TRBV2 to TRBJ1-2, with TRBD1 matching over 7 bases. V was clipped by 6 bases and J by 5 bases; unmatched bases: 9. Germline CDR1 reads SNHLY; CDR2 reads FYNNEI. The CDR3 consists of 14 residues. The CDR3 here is CASRGDSSIYGYTF. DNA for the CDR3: TGTGCCAGCAGGGGGGACAGTTCGATATATGGCTACACCTTC.

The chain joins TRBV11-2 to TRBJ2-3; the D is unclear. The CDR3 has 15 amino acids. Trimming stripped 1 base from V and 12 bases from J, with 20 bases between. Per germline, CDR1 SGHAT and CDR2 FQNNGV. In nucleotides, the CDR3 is TGTGCCAGCAGCTTAGTGGGCAGGCACCTTTCTGGACAGTATTTT. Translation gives CASSLVGRHLSGQYF.